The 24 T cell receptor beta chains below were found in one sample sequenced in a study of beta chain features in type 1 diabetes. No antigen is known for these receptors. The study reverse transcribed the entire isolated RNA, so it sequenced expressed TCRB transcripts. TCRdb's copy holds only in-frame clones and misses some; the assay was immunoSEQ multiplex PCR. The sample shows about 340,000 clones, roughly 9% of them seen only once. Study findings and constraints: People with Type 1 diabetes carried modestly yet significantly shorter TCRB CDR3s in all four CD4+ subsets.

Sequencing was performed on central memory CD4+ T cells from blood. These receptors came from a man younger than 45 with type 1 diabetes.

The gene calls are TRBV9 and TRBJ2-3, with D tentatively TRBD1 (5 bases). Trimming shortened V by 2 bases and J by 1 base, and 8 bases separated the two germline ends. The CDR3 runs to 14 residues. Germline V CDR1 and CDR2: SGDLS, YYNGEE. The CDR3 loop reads CASSVDTGTDTQYF. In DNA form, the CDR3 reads TGTGCCAGCAGCGTGGACACCGGCACAGATACGCAGTATTTT.

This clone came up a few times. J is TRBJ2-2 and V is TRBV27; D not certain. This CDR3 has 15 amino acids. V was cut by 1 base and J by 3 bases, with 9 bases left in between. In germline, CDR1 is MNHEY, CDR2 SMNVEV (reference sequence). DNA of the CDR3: TGTGCCAGCAGTTTATGGTCTCGCTACACCGGGGAGCTGTTTTTT. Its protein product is CASSLWSRYTGELFF.

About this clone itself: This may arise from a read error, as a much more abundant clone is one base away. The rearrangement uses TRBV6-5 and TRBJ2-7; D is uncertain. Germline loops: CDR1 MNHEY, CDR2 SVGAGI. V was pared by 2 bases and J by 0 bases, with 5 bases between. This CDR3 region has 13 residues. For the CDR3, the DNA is TGTGCCAGCAGTTACGGCGGCTCCTACGAGCAGTACTTC. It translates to CASSYGGSYEQYF.

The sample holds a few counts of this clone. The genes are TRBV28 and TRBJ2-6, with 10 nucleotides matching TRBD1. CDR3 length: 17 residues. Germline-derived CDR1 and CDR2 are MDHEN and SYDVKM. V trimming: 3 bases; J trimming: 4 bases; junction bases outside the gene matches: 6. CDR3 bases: TGTGCCAGCAGTTTTAGACAGGGGGCGCGCGGGGCCAACGTCCTGACTTTC. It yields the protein CASSFRQGARGANVLTF.

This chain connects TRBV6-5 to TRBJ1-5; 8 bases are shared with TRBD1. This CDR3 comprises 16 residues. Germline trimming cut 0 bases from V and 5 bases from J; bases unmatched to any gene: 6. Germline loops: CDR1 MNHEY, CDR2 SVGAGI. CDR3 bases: TGTGCCAGCAGTTACTCCTCAGGGGGCCTGGATCAGCCCCAGCATTTT. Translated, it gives CASSYSSGGLDQPQHF.

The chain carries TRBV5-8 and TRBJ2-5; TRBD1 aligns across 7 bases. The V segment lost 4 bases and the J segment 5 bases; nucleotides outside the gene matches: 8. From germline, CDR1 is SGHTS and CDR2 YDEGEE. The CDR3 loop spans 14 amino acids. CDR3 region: CASSRRTGFETQYF. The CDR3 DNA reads TGTGCCAGCAGCCGGAGGACAGGTTTCGAGACCCAGTACTTC.

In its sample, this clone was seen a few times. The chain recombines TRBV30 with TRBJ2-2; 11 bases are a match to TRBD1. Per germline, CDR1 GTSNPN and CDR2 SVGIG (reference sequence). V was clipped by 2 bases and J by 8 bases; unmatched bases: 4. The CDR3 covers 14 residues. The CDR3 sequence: CAWSRGQGAGELFF. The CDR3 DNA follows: TGTGCCTGGAGTCGTGGACAGGGGGCGGGGGAGCTGTTTTTT. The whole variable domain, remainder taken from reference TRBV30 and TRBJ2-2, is SQTIHQWPATLVQPVGSPLSLECTVEGTSNPNLYWYRQAAGRGLQLLFYSVGIGQISSEVPQNLSASRPQDRQFILSSKKLLLSDSGFYLCAWSRGQGAGELFFGEGSRLTVL.

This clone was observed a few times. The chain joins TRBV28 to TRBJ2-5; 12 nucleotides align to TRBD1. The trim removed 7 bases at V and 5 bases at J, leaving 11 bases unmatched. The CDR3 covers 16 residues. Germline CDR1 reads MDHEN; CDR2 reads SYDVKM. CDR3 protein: CASTSPGQGAPETQYF. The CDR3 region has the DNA TGTGCCAGCACCTCACCGGGACAGGGGGCGCCGGAGACCCAGTACTTC.

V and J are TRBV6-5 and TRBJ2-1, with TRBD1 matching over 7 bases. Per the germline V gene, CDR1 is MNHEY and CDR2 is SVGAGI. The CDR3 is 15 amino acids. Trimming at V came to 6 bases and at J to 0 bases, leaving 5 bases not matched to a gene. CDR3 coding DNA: TGTGCCAGCAGCAAGACAGGGAACTCCTACAATGAGCAGTTCTTC. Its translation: CASSKTGNSYNEQFF.

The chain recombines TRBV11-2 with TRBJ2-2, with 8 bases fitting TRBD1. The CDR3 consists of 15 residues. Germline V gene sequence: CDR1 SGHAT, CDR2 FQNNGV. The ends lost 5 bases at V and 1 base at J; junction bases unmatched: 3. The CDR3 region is CASSAGTGNTGELFF. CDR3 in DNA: TGTGCCAGCAGCGCCGGGACAGGGAACACCGGGGAGCTGTTTTTT.

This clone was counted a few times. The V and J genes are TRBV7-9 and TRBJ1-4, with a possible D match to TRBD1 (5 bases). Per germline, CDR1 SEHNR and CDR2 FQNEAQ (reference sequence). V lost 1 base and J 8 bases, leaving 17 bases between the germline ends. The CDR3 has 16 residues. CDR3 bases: TGTGCCAGCAGCTTAGGTTTTGCCCCAGGGAGAGAAAAACTGTTTTTT. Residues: CASSLGFAPGREKLFF.

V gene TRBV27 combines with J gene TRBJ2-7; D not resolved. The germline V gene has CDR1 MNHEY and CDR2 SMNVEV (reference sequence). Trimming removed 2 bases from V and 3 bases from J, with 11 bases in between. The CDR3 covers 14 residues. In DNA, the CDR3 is TGTGCCAGCAGTTTAAAGGGCCCCGGCTACGAGCAGTACTTC. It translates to CASSLKGPGYEQYF.

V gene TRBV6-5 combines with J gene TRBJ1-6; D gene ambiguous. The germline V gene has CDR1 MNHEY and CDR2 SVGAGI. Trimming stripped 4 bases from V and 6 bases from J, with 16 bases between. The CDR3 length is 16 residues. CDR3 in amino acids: CASSSPADTGNSPLHF. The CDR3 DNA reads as TGTGCCAGCAGTTCCCCGGCGGATACGGGTAATTCACCCCTCCACTTT.

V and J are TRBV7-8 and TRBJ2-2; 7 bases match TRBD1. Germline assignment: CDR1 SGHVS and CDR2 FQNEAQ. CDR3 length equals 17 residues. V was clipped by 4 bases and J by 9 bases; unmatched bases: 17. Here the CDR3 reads CASSYKQGMKPHRELFF. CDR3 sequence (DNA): TGTGCCAGCAGCTACAAACAGGGGATGAAACCCCACCGGGAGCTGTTTTTT.

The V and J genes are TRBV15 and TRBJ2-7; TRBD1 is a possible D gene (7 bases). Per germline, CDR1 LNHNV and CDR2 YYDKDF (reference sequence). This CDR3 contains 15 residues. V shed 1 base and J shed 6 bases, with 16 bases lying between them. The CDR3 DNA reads TGTGCCACCAGCAGAGTCCTTCGACAGGGAGGCGAGCAGTACTTC. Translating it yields CATSRVLRQGGEQYF.

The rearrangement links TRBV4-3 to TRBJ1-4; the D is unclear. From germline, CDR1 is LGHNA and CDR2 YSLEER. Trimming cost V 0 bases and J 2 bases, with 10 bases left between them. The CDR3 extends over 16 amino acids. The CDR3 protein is CASSQEGRGTNEKLFF. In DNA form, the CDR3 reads TGCGCCAGCAGCCAAGAAGGGCGCGGGACTAATGAAAAACTGTTTTTT.

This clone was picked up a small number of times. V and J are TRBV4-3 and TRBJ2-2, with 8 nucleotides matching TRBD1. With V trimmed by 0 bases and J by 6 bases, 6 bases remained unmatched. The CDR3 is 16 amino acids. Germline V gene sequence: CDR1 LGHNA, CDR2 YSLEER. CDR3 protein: CASSQDRGRVAGELFF. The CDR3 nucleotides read TGCGCCAGCAGCCAAGACAGGGGGCGGGTCGCCGGGGAGCTGTTTTTT.

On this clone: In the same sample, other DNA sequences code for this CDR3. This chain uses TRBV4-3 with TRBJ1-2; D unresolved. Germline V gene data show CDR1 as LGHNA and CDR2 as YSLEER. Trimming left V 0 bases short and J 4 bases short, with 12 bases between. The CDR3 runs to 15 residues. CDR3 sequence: CASSQDLEGIYGYTF. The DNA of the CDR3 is TGCGCCAGCAGCCAAGATTTAGAGGGAATCTATGGCTACACCTTC.

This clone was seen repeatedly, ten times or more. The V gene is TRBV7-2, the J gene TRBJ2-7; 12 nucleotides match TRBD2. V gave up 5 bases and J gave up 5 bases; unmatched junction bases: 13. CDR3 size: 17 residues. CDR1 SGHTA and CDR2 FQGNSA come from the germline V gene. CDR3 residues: CASSPYGPSGGADEQYF. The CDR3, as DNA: TGTGCCAGCAGCCCCTACGGGCCTAGCGGGGGGGCCGACGAGCAGTACTTC.

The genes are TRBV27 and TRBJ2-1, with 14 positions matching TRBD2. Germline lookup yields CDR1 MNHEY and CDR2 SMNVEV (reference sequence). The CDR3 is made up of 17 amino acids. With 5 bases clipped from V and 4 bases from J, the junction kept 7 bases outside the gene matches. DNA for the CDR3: TGTGCCAGCAGTGTACGGACTAGCGGGGGGCAATACAATGAGCAGTTCTTC. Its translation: CASSVRTSGGQYNEQFF.

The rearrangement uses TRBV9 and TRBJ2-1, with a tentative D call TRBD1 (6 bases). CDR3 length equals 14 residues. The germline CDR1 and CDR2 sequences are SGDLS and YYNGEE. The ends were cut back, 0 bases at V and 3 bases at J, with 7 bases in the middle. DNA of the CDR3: TGTGCCAGCAGCGTAGGAGGGGGCTACAATGAGCAGTTCTTC. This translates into CASSVGGGYNEQFF.

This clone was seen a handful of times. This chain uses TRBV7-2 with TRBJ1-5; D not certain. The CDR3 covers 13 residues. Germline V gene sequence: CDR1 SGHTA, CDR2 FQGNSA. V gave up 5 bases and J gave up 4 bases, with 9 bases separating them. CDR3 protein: CASSPRVNQPQHF. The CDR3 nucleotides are TGTGCCAGCAGCCCACGGGTGAATCAGCCCCAGCATTTT.

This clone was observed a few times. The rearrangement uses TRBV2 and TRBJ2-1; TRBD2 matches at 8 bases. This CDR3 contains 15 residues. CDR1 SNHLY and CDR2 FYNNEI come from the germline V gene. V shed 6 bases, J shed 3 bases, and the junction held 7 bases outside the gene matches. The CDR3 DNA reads TGTGCCAGCAGGGTGACCGGGACTAGCTACAATGAGCAGTTCTTC. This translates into CASRVTGTSYNEQFF.

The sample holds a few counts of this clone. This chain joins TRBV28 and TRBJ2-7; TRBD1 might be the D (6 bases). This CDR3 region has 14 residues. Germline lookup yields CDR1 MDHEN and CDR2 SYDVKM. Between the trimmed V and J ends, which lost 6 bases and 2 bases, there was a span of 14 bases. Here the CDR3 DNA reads TGTGCCAGCAGGGACAGTACAGGACCCTACGAGCAGTACTTC. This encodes CASRDSTGPYEQYF. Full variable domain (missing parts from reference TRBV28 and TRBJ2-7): DVKVTQSSRYLVKRTGEKVFLECVQDMDHENMFWYRQDPGLGLRLIYFSYDVKMKEKGDIPEGYSVSREKKERFSLILESASTNQTSMYLCASRDSTGPYEQYFGPGTRLTVT.